Listed below are T cell receptor beta chains from one sample, sequenced in a study of beta chain features in type 1 diabetes. Some clones are missing from TCRdb's copy, which holds only in-frame ones; the method was immunoSEQ multiplex PCR. The sample yields fewer than 200,000 clones, approximately 13% seen once. The specimen was central memory CD4+ T cells from blood. The receptor set was obtained from a woman aged 18-29 years in good health. The CDR3 runs from the conserved cysteine through the conserved F or W. D genes are given only for firm matches. Clone size is shown for a subset of rows, as once, few, many or a class of expanded clone.

v_gene,d_gene,abundance,j_gene,CDR3nt,CDR3aa
TRBV7-2,TRBD2,.,TRBJ2-6,TGTGCCAGCAGTTCACCCGGGGGGGCTGGGGCCAACGTCCTGACTTTC,CASSSPGGAGANVLTF
TRBV5-1,TRBD2,.,TRBJ2-7,TGCGCCAGCAGCTTGTTACGGACTAGTACAACCTACGAGCAGTACTTC,CASSLLRTSTTYEQYF
TRBV18,TRBD2,few,TRBJ2-1,TGTGCCAGCTCACCCCCCGGCGGGAGAGCTTACAATGAGCAGTTCTTC,CASSPPGGRAYNEQFF
TRBV5-1,TRBD1,.,TRBJ2-1,TGCGCCAGCAGCTTACAGGGGGCTGAAGAGCAGTTCTTC,CASSLQGAEEQFF
TRBV5-4,.,.,TRBJ1-1,TGTGCCAGCAGCTTGTTGTGGGCCCGGAACACTGAAGCTTTCTTT,CASSLLWARNTEAFF
TRBV18,.,.,TRBJ1-4,TGTGCCAGCTCCCCTGGGGGGTCGTCTAATGAAAAACTGTTTTTT,CASSPGGSSNEKLFF
TRBV18,.,.,TRBJ1-5,TGTGCCAGCTCTCAGGAGGCCAATCAGCCCCAGCATTTT,CASSQEANQPQHF
TRBV29-1,.,.,TRBJ1-2,TGCAGCGTGGCTTCCGGGACTGGGGATGGCTACACCTTC,CSVASGTGDGYTF
TRBV28,.,few,TRBJ2-5,TGTGCCAGCAGTTTGAATGGGGCACTCCAAGAGACCCAGTACTTC,CASSLNGALQETQYF
TRBV15,.,few,TRBJ2-2,TGTGCCACCAGCAGAGGTGAGGCCCGGGAGCTGTTTTTT,CATSRGEARELFF
TRBV9,.,.,TRBJ1-2,TGTGCCAGCAGCGGCTTAACAGTTAACTATGGCTACACCTTC,CASSGLTVNYGYTF
TRBV6-5,TRBD1,.,TRBJ1-1,TGTGCCAGCAGTTACGCGGACAGGGGATGGGATGCGGCTTTCTTT,CASSYADRGWDAAFF
TRBV30,TRBD2,few,TRBJ2-1,TGTGCCAGACGACTAGCGGGAGGGGCCCGGCAGTTCTTC,CARRLAGGARQFF
TRBV7-9,.,few,TRBJ1-1,TGTGCCAGCAGCTTAAACAGTGACACTGAAGCTTTCTTT,CASSLNSDTEAFF
TRBV4-1,TRBD2,few,TRBJ2-7,TGCGCCAGCAGCCAAGATAAAGGGCTAGCGGGGGGCCTCGAGCAGTACTTC,CASSQDKGLAGGLEQYF
TRBV25-1,.,few,TRBJ1-4,TGTGCCAGCAGTTCTAGTAATAGGAGAGGGGGTGGTAATGAAAAACTGTTTTTT,CASSSSNRRGGGNEKLFF
TRBV27,.,.,TRBJ2-6,TGTGCCAGCAGTTTACCCAGGGGAGTAGCTGGGGCCAACGTCCTGACTTTC,CASSLPRGVAGANVLTF
TRBV29-1,.,.,TRBJ1-1,TGCAGCGTTGACGGGGGGGCGGCTGAAGCTTTCTTT,CSVDGGAAEAFF
TRBV5-6,TRBD1,.,TRBJ2-1,TGTGCCAGCAGCTTGATATTAACAGGGGCTGCTCAGTTCTTC,CASSLILTGAAQFF
TRBV29-1,TRBD1,few,TRBJ1-5,TGCAGCGTTAATCAGGGGGGTTCGAATCAGCCCCAGCATTTT,CSVNQGGSNQPQHF
TRBV9,.,few,TRBJ2-1,TGTGCCAGCAGCGTAGGACAGGTGGGCAATGAGCAGTTCTTC,CASSVGQVGNEQFF
TRBV7-9,TRBD2,few,TRBJ2-3,TGTGCCACCCCCGTAGAGCCTAGCGGAGGGGGCACAGATACGCAGTATTTT,CATPVEPSGGGTDTQYF
TRBV7-3,.,.,TRBJ2-1,TGTGCCAGCAGCTTGGAGGAGAGTAGAAAGGGTGAGCAGTTCTTC,CASSLEESRKGEQFF
TRBV5-4,TRBD2,few,TRBJ2-3,TGTGCCAGCAGCGCAGGGACTAGCGGGATGACAGATACGCAGTATTTT,CASSAGTSGMTDTQYF
TRBV5-6,TRBD1,.,TRBJ1-4,TGTGCCAGCAGCTTGCAAGGGGGACAGGGTGAAAAACTGTTTTTT,CASSLQGGQGEKLFF
TRBV29-1,.,.,TRBJ1-2,TGCAGCGCCGAACGGGCAGGGCATGGCTACACCTTC,CSAERAGHGYTF
TRBV5-1,.,few,TRBJ2-7,TGCGCCAGCAGCTTGGTTAGTTCCTACGAGCAGTACTTC,CASSLVSSYEQYF
TRBV6-4,.,.,TRBJ1-5,TGTGCCAGCAGCGCCCCCGACAAAAGTGATAGCAATCAGCCCCAGCATTTT,CASSAPDKSDSNQPQHF
TRBV30,.,.,TRBJ2-6,TGTGCCTGGAGTCCCTCGGGGGCTGGGGCCAACGTCCTGACTTTC,CAWSPSGAGANVLTF
TRBV5-1,.,few,TRBJ2-2,TGCGCCAGCAGCTTGACAATCACCGGGGAGCTGTTTTTT,CASSLTITGELFF
TRBV5-1,TRBD1,few,TRBJ2-5,TGCGCCAGCAGCTTGGCCACAGGGGTCGGAGAGACCCAGTACTTC,CASSLATGVGETQYF
TRBV4-2,TRBD1,few,TRBJ1-2,TGTGCCAGCAGCCGAGCGACAGGGGGCGCCTTGGACTATGGCTACACCTTC,CASSRATGGALDYGYTF
TRBV27,TRBD2,.,TRBJ2-3,TGTGCCAGCAGTTTCCGACCTAGCGGGTTCACAGATACGCAGTATTTT,CASSFRPSGFTDTQYF
TRBV19,.,.,TRBJ2-1,TGTGCCAGTAGTATGCGCTTGAATGAGCAGTTCTTC,CASSMRLNEQFF
TRBV23-1,TRBD1,few,TRBJ1-1,TGCGCCAGCAAGGACAGGGCGAACACTGAAGCTTTCTTT,CASKDRANTEAFF
TRBV29-1,.,few,TRBJ2-7,TGCAGCGTTGGGGGGCATTCCCACGAGCAGTACTTC,CSVGGHSHEQYF
TRBV19,TRBD1,.,TRBJ2-1,TGTGCCAGTAGTATAAGACCGCGACAGGGAAAGAAGGGTGAGCAGTTCTTC,CASSIRPRQGKKGEQFF
TRBV11-2,.,few,TRBJ2-4,TGTGCCAGCAGCTTAGGAGCAAACATTCAGTACTTC,CASSLGANIQYF
TRBV27,TRBD1,.,TRBJ1-2,TGTGCCAGCAGAACGGAGACAGGGAGGTATGGCTACACCTTC,CASRTETGRYGYTF
TRBV7-9,TRBD2,.,TRBJ2-5,TGTGCCAGCAATAGTAGCGGGAGAGTTAGGGAGACCCAGTACTTC,CASNSSGRVRETQYF
TRBV9,TRBD2,few,TRBJ2-1,TGTGCCAGCAGCGGATTGCGACTAGCGAGTTACAATGAGCAGTTCTTC,CASSGLRLASYNEQFF